The clone carrying this TCR beta chain was seen ten or more times. Its antigen is currently unknown. Germline CDR1 and CDR2: SGHRS and YFSETQ. This CDR3 has 16 amino acids. The V gene lost 4 bases and the J gene lost 5 bases, with 21 bases spanning the gap. Library preparation (for TCRbeta) was performed with unique molecular identifiers. From the PCR reads, TCRdb called clonotypes with MiXCR, one entry per CDR3 protein. The table records around 300,000 distinct CDR3 sequences, about 7.3% of them present only once. The data are from a study of T-cell reconstitution after alpha-beta-depleted transplantation in children. The study, taken as a whole, reports: Expanded clones from the graft, numbering several hundred, reportedly supplied alpha-beta T cells about two months after transplant. Counts and diversity of T cells one year after transplant came mostly from newly produced T cells. Some patients showed high day-60 TCRbeta diversity, which derived from surviving recipient T cells and thymic progenitors.

The V gene is TRBV5-1, the J gene TRBJ1-1; weak D call: TRBD1 (6 bases). Sample: peripheral blood, taken 360 days after TCRalphabeta/CD19-depleted stem cell transplant. The TCR sequence derives from a female patient aged 2-15 years who had a stem cell transplant for Fanconi anemia, so the T cells may come from the graft donor. Here the CDR3 DNA reads TGCGCCAGCAGCGGTCCGGACAGACCTATAGGGACTGAAGCTTTCTTT. Residues: CASSGPDRPIGTEAFF.